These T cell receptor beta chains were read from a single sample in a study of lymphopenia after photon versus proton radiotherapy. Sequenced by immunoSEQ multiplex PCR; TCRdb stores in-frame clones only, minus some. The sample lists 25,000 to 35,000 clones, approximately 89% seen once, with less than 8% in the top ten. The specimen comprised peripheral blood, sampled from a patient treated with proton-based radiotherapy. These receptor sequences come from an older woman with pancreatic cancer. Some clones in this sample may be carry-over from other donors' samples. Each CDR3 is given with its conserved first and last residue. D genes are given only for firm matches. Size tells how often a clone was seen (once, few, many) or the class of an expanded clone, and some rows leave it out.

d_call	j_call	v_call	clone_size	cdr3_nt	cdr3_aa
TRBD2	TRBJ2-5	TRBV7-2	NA	TGTGCCAGCAGCTTAGCTTACGGACTAGCGGGAGCTGAGACCCAGTACTTC	CASSLAYGLAGAETQYF
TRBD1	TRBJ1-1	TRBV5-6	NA	TGTGCCAGCAGCGGAAGGGGGCCAGGGGCTTTCTTT	CASSGRGPGAFF
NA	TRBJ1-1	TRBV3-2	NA	TGTGCCAGCAGCCATGAAGCTTTCTTT	CASSHEAFF
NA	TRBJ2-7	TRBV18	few	TGTGCCAGCTCACCACGGCTCGTCGACGAGCAGTACTTC	CASSPRLVDEQYF
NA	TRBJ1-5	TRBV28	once	TGTGCCAGCAGCCCATTTAGGGCCTTCTTCAATCAGTCCCAGCATTTT	CASSPFRAFFNQSQHF
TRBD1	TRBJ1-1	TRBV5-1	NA	TGCGCCAGCAGCTTTAGGGGGCAGAACACTGAAGCTTTCTTT	CASSFRGQNTEAFF
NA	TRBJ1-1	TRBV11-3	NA	TGTGCCAGCAGCTTAGACGGGGGAAACACTGAAGCTTTCTTT	CASSLDGGNTEAFF
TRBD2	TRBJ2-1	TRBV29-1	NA	TGCAGCGTCACCACTAGCGCCAACAATGAGCAGTTCTTC	CSVTTSANNEQFF
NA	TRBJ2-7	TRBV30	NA	TGTGCCTGGAGTGTAGCCCGCCTGGGGAAGGCGATAAACTCCTACGAGCAGTACTTC	CAWSVARLGKAINSYEQYF
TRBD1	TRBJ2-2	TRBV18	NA	TGTGCCAGCTCACAACCGGGACAGCGAACCACCGGGGAGCTGTTTTTT	CASSQPGQRTTGELFF
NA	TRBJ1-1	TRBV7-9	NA	TGTGCCAGCAGCCCCGGCCCCGGACGAGCTTTCTTT	CASSPGPGRAFF
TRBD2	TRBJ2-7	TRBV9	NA	TGTGCCAGCAGCGTAGGACTAGCGGGAGTGGCCTACGAGCAGTACTTC	CASSVGLAGVAYEQYF
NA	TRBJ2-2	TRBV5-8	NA	TGTGCCAGCAGCTTGACCGGGAGCGGAACCGGGGAGCTGTTTTTT	CASSLTGSGTGELFF
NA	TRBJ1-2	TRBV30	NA	TGTGCCTGGAGTCTGGGGGGAAATGGCTACACCTTC	CAWSLGGNGYTF
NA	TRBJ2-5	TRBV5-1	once	TGCGCCAGCAGCTCGGACAGTCTTGCAGAGACCCAGTACTTC	CASSSDSLAETQYF
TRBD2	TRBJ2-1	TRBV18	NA	TGTGCCAGCTCACCGAGTCGGACTAGCGGGAATGTAGGGAACAACAATGAGCAGTTCTTC	CASSPSRTSGNVGNNNEQFF
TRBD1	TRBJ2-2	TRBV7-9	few	TGTGCCAGCAGCCCGCGGACAGGGACTGCCGGGGAGCTGTTTTTT	CASSPRTGTAGELFF
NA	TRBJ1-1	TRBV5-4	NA	TGTGCCAGCAGCTTAGGGGGGGGGAACACTGAAGCTTTCTTT	CASSLGGGNTEAFF
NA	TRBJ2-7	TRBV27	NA	TGTGCCAGCAGTTTTTACAGGCCACCCTCCTACGAGCAGTACTTC	CASSFYRPPSYEQYF
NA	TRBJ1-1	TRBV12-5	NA	TGTGCTAGTGTTGCTGGTTGGGGAGAGCACACTGAAGCTTTCTTT	CASVAGWGEHTEAFF
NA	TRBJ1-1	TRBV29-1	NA	TGCAGCGTTGCGGCGGCCCAGAACACTGAAGCTTTCTTT	CSVAAAQNTEAFF
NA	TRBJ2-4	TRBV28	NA	TGTGCCAGCACGGCCCAAAGCGACATTCAGTACTTC	CASTAQSDIQYF
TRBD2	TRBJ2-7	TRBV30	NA	TGTGCCTGGAGGCCGGGACTAGCCAGATATGAGCAGTACTTC	CAWRPGLARYEQYF
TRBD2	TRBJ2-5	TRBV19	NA	TGTGCCAGTAGTGTGGGGACTAGCGGGAGGTTGGGGGAGACCCAGTACTTC	CASSVGTSGRLGETQYF
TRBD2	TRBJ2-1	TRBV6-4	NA	TGTGCCAGCAGCCCCCTAGCGGGAGGCCGCAACAATGAGCAGTTCTTC	CASSPLAGGRNNEQFF
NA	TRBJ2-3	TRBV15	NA	TGTGCCACCAGCATGGGCTCCACAGATACGCAGTATTTT	CATSMGSTDTQYF
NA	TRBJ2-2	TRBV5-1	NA	TGCGCCAGCAGCTGGGCAGGGACGGACACCGGGGAGCTGTTTTTT	CASSWAGTDTGELFF
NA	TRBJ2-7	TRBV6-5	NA	TGTGCCAGCAGCTCGAGGAGTTACGAGCAGTACTTC	CASSSRSYEQYF
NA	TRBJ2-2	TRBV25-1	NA	TGTGCCAGCAGTGAATTTGACGGGGCCGGGGAGCTGTTTTTT	CASSEFDGAGELFF
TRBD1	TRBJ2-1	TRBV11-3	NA	TGTGCCAGCAGCGTTTCAGGGGGCTCCTACAATGAGCAGTTCTTC	CASSVSGGSYNEQFF
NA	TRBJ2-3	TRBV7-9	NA	TGTGCCAGCAGCTTCCTAAGGGGATTCACAGATACGCAGTATTTT	CASSFLRGFTDTQYF
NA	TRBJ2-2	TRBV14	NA	TGTGCCAGCAGCCTAACCCCTGAATACACAGGAGGTGTGACCGGGGAGCTGTTTTTT	CASSLTPEYTGGVTGELFF
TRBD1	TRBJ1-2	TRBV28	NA	TGTGCCAGCAGTTCCCCAGTGACAGGGTCCTATGGCTACACCTTC	CASSSPVTGSYGYTF
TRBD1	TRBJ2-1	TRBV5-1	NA	TGCGCCAGCAGCAAGGGACAGGGGACCTACAATGAGCAGTTCTTC	CASSKGQGTYNEQFF
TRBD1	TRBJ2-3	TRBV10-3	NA	TGTGCCACAGGACAGGGCGGCACAGATACGCAGTATTTT	CATGQGGTDTQYF
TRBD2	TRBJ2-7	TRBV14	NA	TGTGCCAGCAGCCAAGATTCCAGACTAGCGGGATACGAGCAGTACTTC	CASSQDSRLAGYEQYF
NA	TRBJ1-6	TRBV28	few	TGTGCCAGCAGGACACACAGCTCCTATAATTCACCCCTCCACTTT	CASRTHSSYNSPLHF
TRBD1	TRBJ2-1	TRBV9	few	TGTGCCAGCAGCGTAGGGGACAGCTCCTACAATGAGCAGTTCTTC	CASSVGDSSYNEQFF
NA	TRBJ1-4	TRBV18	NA	TGTGCCAGCTCGATGGAGGAAAATGAAAAACTGTTTTTT	CASSMEENEKLFF
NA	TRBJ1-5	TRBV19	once	TGTGCCAGTAACAGGGTTTCGGGCAATCAGCCCCAGCATTTT	CASNRVSGNQPQHF
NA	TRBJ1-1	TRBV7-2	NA	TGTGCCAGCAGCTTAAACCCTCCGGGGGCGGCCCCTGAAGCTTTCTTT	CASSLNPPGAAPEAFF
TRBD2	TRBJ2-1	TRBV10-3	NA	TGTGCCATCAGCCCCCCAGCCGAGCGGGAGGGTGTCAATGAGCAGTTCTTC	CAISPPAEREGVNEQFF
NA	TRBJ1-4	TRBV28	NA	TGTGCCAGCAGCCCCCGACGGCCTTTTAATGAAAAACTGTTTTTT	CASSPRRPFNEKLFF